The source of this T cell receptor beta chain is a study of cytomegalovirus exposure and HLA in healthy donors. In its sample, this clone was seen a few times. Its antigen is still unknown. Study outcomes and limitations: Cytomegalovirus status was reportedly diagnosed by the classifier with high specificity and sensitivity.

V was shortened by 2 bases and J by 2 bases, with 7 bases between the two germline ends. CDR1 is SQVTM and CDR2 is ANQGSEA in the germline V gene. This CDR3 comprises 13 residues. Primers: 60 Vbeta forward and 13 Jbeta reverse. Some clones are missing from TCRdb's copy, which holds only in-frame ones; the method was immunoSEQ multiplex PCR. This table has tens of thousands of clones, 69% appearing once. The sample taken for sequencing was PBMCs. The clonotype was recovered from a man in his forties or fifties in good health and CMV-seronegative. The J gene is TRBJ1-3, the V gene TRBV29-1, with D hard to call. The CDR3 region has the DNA TGCAGCGTTGAACAGTCGACTGGAAACACCATATATTTT. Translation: CSVEQSTGNTIYF.